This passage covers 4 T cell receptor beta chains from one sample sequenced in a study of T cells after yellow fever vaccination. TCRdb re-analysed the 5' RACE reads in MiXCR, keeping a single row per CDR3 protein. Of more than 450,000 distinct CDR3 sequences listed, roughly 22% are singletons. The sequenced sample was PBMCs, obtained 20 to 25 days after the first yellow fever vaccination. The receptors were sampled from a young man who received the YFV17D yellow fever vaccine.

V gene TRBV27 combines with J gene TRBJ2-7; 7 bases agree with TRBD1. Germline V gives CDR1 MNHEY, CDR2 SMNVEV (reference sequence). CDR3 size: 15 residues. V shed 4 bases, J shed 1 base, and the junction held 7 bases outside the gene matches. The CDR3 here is CASSSAGTASYEQYV. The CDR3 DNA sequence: TGTGCCAGCAGTTCAGCCGGGACAGCTTCCTACGAGCAGTACGTC.

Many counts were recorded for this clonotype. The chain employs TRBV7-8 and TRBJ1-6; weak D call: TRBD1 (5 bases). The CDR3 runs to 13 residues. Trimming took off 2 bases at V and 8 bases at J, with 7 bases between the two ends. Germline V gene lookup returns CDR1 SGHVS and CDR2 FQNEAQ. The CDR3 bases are TGTGCCAGCAGCTTATGGGGGGATTCACCCCTCCACTTT. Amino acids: CASSLWGDSPLHF.

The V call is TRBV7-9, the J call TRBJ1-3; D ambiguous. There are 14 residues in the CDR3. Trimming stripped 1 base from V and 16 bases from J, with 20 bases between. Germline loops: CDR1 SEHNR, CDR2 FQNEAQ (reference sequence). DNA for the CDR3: TGTGCCAGCAGCTTAGAAAAATCCGCCGGAAAGGTCTATTTT. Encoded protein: CASSLEKSAGKVYF.

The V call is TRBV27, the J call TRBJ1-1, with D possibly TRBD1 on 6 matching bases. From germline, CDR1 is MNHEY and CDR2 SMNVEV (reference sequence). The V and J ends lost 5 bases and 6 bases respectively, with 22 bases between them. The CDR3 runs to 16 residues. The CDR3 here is CASSTSGGPGIAEAFF. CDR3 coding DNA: TGTGCCAGCAGTACCTCCGGGGGGCCGGGTATCGCTGAAGCTTTCTTT.